This T cell receptor (beta chain) was sequenced in a study of vaccination effects on CD4 cells after COVID-19. In the study overall: Post-vaccine samples followed the second dose by a median of 72 days. Roughly 1.9 million PBMC were placed in each well, which was supplemented with approximately 10 IU/ml IL-2 and roughly 10 ug/ml peptides.

A note on this clone: Its antigen is currently unknown.

On roughly day 10 of culture, CD4+ T cells were separated out. Each person got two doses of an mRNA SARS-CoV-2 vaccine, BNT162b2 or mRNA-1273. Half the medium was swapped for IL-2 medium on days 3 and 7. General study points: From healthy vaccinees, only 1 of 255 vaccine-induced clones also reacted to common cold coronaviruses.

Only in-frame clones appear in the TCRdb table, and some are missing; sequencing was by immunoSEQ multiplex PCR. Among approximately 29,000 clones, 74% were seen once, and the ten largest hold 14% to 15%. The CDR3 extends over 11 amino acids. Trimming pared 5 bases from V and 14 bases from J, leaving 15 bases between. The chain has TRBV12-3 or TRBV12-4 and TRBJ1-2; D unresolved. The TCR was taken from a human donor who received a COVID-19 vaccine. Here the sequenced sample was CD4+ T cells from PBMCs cultured without peptide, taken after COVID-19 vaccination. CDR3 sequence: CASSELTALTF. In DNA form, the CDR3 reads TGTGCCAGCAGTGAACTGACGGCCTTGACCTTC.